One sample yielded the 2 T cell receptor beta chains listed below, sequenced in a study of T-cell memory formation after mild COVID-19. Each CDR3 protein is one row after TCRdb ran MiXCR on the 5' RACE reads. This table has 250,000 to 350,000 distinct CDR3 sequences, 15% to 20% appearing once. Sequencing was carried out using PBMCs or a T cell subset sorted from them (not recorded which). These TCRs come from a man between 18 and 35 years old who had mild COVID-19 (a few samples of this study predate the infection). Cell type and time point are not known.

The V and J genes are TRBV4-1 and TRBJ2-5, with unresolved D. V was trimmed by 0 bases and J by 3 bases, leaving 11 bases between them. The CDR3 covers 15 residues. Germline V CDR1 and CDR2: MGHRA, YSYEKL. The CDR3 DNA is TGCGCCAGCAGCCAAGATTGGGGTCGAAAAGAGACCCAGTACTTC. It is translated as CASSQDWGRKETQYF.

The chain combines TRBV4-3 with TRBJ1-6, with 8 bases lining up with TRBD1. This CDR3 has 17 amino acids. Trimming at V came to 1 base and at J to 7 bases, leaving 9 bases not matched to a gene. CDR1 and CDR2 (germline): LGHNA, YSLEER. CDR3 protein: CASSQVAGGQGNSPLHF. The CDR3 DNA reads TGCGCCAGCAGCCAAGTTGCCGGCGGACAGGGCAATTCACCCCTCCACTTT.